The 22 T cell receptor beta chains in this list originate from one sample, sequenced in a study of blood T cell repertoires in COVID-19. Assay used: immunoSEQ multiplex PCR; TCRdb lists only in-frame clones, some missing. The table lists roughly 88,000 clones, 80% to 95% of them singletons. Specimen: peripheral blood. The receptors stem from a woman aged 50 to 60 in a cohort sampled during active COVID-19.

This chain uses TRBV6-5 with TRBJ2-3, with TRBD2 matching over 9 bases. The germline V gene has CDR1 MNHEY and CDR2 SVGAGI. The V gene end was trimmed by 5 bases and the J gene end by 9 bases; junction bases not matched to a gene: 12. CDR3 length: 15 residues. CDR3 nucleotide sequence: TGTGCCAGCAGTACCGGGCTAGCGGGGTTTGTGACGCAGTATTTT. It translates to CASSTGLAGFVTQYF.

V usage is TRBV18 and J usage is TRBJ1-5, with a tentative D call TRBD1 (5 bases). CDR1 and CDR2 (germline): KGHSH, LQKENI. The ends were cut back, 0 bases at V and 4 bases at J, with 16 bases in the middle. The CDR3 contains 17 residues. The CDR3 DNA follows: TGTGCCAGCTCACCACCGGAGTTGGGGACTCAGAATCAGCCCCAGCATTTT. Its protein is CASSPPELGTQNQPQHF.

The rearrangement links TRBV29-1 to TRBJ2-3; TRBD2 matches at 8 bases. Germline values: CDR1 SQVTM, CDR2 ANQGSEA. The CDR3 loop spans 15 amino acids. J gave up 8 bases and V 3 bases, and 13 bases lay outside the gene matches. The CDR3 spells CSVERGSGKGGTQYF. The CDR3 coding sequence is TGCAGCGTTGAGCGGGGTAGCGGGAAGGGTGGTACGCAGTATTTT.

V usage is TRBV3-1 (or the pseudogene TRBV3-2) and J usage is TRBJ1-3; perhaps TRBD1 as D (6 bases). The CDR3 is made up of 19 amino acids. Trimming left V 3 bases short and J 0 bases short, with 21 bases between. Germline V CDR1 and CDR2: LGHDT, YNNKEL (reference sequence). Written as DNA, the CDR3 is TGTGCCAGCAGCCAGTCCGGGACAAGGAGGACCTACTCTGGAAACACCATATATTTT. It translates to CASSQSGTRRTYSGNTIYF.

This chain uses TRBV7-9 with TRBJ2-1; no clear D gene. This CDR3 is 15 amino acids long. Germline-derived CDR1 and CDR2 are SEHNR and FQNEAQ (reference sequence). V lost 1 base, J lost 5 bases, and 12 bases lay in between. The CDR3 DNA reads as TGTGCCAGCAGCTTAGTGGAGAAGCCTCACAATGAGCAGTTCTTC. Residues: CASSLVEKPHNEQFF.

The rearrangement joins TRBV11-2 to TRBJ2-3; perhaps TRBD1 as D (6 bases). Trimming pared 1 base from V and 2 bases from J, leaving 13 bases between. Germline V gene lookup returns CDR1 SGHAT and CDR2 FQNNGV. The CDR3 has 16 amino acids. For the CDR3, the DNA is TGTGCCAGCAGCTTAGGCAGGGGTCGCAACACAGATACGCAGTATTTT. Translated, it gives CASSLGRGRNTDTQYF.

V is TRBV11-2 and J is TRBJ2-1; possibly TRBD1 for D (5 bases). From germline, CDR1 is SGHAT and CDR2 FQNNGV. The V and J ends lost 1 base and 12 bases respectively, with 10 bases between them. The CDR3 extends over 12 amino acids. The CDR3 here is CASSLVPQGQFF. DNA for the CDR3: TGTGCCAGCAGCTTAGTGCCTCAGGGGCAGTTCTTC.

J is TRBJ2-1 and V is TRBV7-9; D gene unclear. Between the trimmed V and J ends, which lost 5 bases and 2 bases, there was a span of 16 bases. CDR1 and CDR2 (germline): SEHNR, FQNEAQ (reference sequence). The length of the CDR3 is 16 residues. CDR3 DNA sequence: TGTGCCAGCAGCCCACTTAGTCTGAGCCCCTACAATGAGCAGTTCTTC. This translates into CASSPLSLSPYNEQFF.

This chain links TRBV4-1 with TRBJ2-7; 8 bases match TRBD2. V dropped 0 bases and J dropped 4; count of bases not matched to a gene: 8. Germline-derived CDR1 and CDR2 are MGHRA and YSYEKL. The CDR3 loop spans 16 amino acids. CDR3 protein: CASSQERAGGLYEQYF. The CDR3 DNA is TGCGCCAGCAGCCAAGAGAGGGCGGGAGGCCTTTACGAGCAGTACTTC.

This chain uses TRBV5-1 with TRBJ1-1; 7 nucleotides match TRBD1. Germline V CDR1 and CDR2: SGHRS, YFSETQ. This CDR3 is 14 amino acids long. The junction had 4 bases not matched to a gene; V was cut back by 4 bases and J by 1 base. CDR3 bases: TGCGCCAGCAGCGGCCCAGGGGGGAACACTGAAGCTTTCTTT. Translated, it gives CASSGPGGNTEAFF.

Only a few counts were recorded for this clone. This chain uses TRBV27 with TRBJ1-2, with a weak D call TRBD1 (5 bases). Germline V gives CDR1 MNHEY, CDR2 SMNVEV (reference sequence). Trimming shortened V by 5 bases and J by 8 bases, and 15 bases separated the two germline ends. This CDR3 comprises 13 residues. In nucleotides, the CDR3 is TGTGCCAGCAGTCCGGCCGCAGGGCGCGGCTACACCTTC. It encodes CASSPAAGRGYTF.

This chain connects TRBV5-1 to TRBJ2-7; TRBD2 agrees at 7 bases. The CDR3 has 16 amino acids. The germline CDR1 and CDR2 sequences are SGHRS and YFSETQ. With V trimmed by 4 bases and J by 0 bases, 10 bases remained unmatched. CDR3 DNA sequence: TGCGCCAGCAGCCCCAACCTAGCGGATAGCTCCTACGAGCAGTACTTC. Translating it yields CASSPNLADSSYEQYF.

The rearrangement links TRBV28 to TRBJ2-1, with 13 bases that match TRBD2. J was trimmed by 8 bases and V by 6 bases; bases with no gene match: 16. The CDR3 is 18 residues long. Looked up from germline, CDR1 is MDHEN and CDR2 is SYDVKM. CDR3 sequence (DNA): TGTGCCAGCAGCCCCGGACTAGCGGGAGTATTGGTGGCCGATGAGCAGTTCTTC. This encodes CASSPGLAGVLVADEQFF.

This sequence joins TRBV5-1 and TRBJ2-5, with unresolved D. The germline V and J ends were trimmed by 0 bases and 4 bases, with 7 bases remaining between them. Per germline, CDR1 SGHRS and CDR2 YFSETQ. The CDR3 spans 13 residues. The CDR3 region is CASSLGVGETQYF. The DNA for the CDR3 is TGCGCCAGCAGCTTGGGCGTCGGAGAGACCCAGTACTTC.

V usage is TRBV19 and J usage is TRBJ2-7; a weak D match, TRBD2 (6 bases). CDR1 LNHDA and CDR2 SQIVND come from the germline V gene (reference sequence). The CDR3 covers 13 residues. The germline V and J ends were trimmed by 3 bases and 7 bases, with 13 bases remaining between them. CDR3 protein: CASSMGWRGEQYF. CDR3 coding DNA: TGTGCCAGTAGTATGGGATGGAGGGGAGAGCAGTACTTC.

The J gene is TRBJ2-1, the V gene TRBV5-5; no firm D call. CDR1 and CDR2 (germline): SGHKS, YYEKEE (reference sequence). Trimming shortened V by 8 bases and J by 4 bases, and 28 bases separated the two germline ends. This CDR3 spans 18 amino acids. CDR3 protein: CASQLGGFGRIVYNEQFF. DNA for the CDR3: TGTGCCAGTCAGCTTGGTGGTTTTGGGCGCATTGTTTACAATGAGCAGTTCTTC.

V gene TRBV7-2 combines with J gene TRBJ2-3; the match to TRBD2 covers 9 bases. The junction had 10 bases not matched to a gene; V was cut back by 7 bases and J by 5 bases. Germline CDR1 reads SGHTA; CDR2 reads FQGNSA. CDR3 length: 15 amino acids. The CDR3 region has the DNA TGTGCCAGCACTTGGAGCGGGGGGCGGGTAGATACGCAGTATTTT. Residues: CASTWSGGRVDTQYF.

The chain joins TRBV5-1 to TRBJ2-5, with 12 positions matching TRBD2. This CDR3 contains 16 residues. J was trimmed by 2 bases and V by 4 bases; bases with no gene match: 6. Germline V gene sequence: CDR1 SGHRS, CDR2 YFSETQ. CDR3 amino acids: CASSVLTSGSQETQYF. CDR3 DNA: TGCGCCAGCAGCGTGTTGACTAGCGGGAGTCAAGAGACCCAGTACTTC.

This clone has a single count. The chain has TRBV19 and TRBJ1-1; unclear D gene. Germline V gene data show CDR1 as LNHDA and CDR2 as SQIVND (reference sequence). V lost 5 bases to trimming and J lost 0 bases, with 7 bases between them. The CDR3 is made up of 13 amino acids. This chain's CDR3 is CASSVSVNTEAFF. The CDR3 nucleotides read TGTGCCAGTAGTGTCAGCGTGAACACTGAAGCTTTCTTT.

The DNA of the CDR3 is TGTGCCAGCAGCTTACTCCCCCTTACGCTATCCTCCTATAATTCACCCCTCCACTTT. It translates to CASSLLPLTLSSYNSPLHF. This chain uses TRBV5-5 with TRBJ1-6; D remains unclear. Trimming removed 2 bases from V and 0 bases from J, with 18 bases in between. This CDR3 contains 19 residues. CDR1 and CDR2 (germline): SGHKS, YYEKEE (reference sequence).

The V and J genes are TRBV27 and TRBJ1-1; the D gene is possibly TRBD1 (5 bases). Looked up from germline, CDR1 is MNHEY and CDR2 is SMNVEV (reference sequence). V was clipped by 3 bases and J by 3 bases, with 14 bases between them. The CDR3 extends over 15 amino acids. The CDR3 loop is CASSFRAQGHTEAFF. The CDR3 DNA sequence: TGTGCCAGCAGTTTCAGGGCCCAAGGCCACACTGAAGCTTTCTTT.

This chain's CDR3 is CASSEGTGGYGYTF. The CDR3 DNA sequence: TGTGCCAGCAGTGAAGGGACAGGGGGATATGGCTACACCTTC. The gene calls are TRBV6-1 and TRBJ1-2; the match to TRBD1 covers 10 bases. The V gene end was trimmed by 1 base and the J gene end by 5 bases; junction bases not matched to a gene: 1. From germline, CDR1 is MNHNS and CDR2 SASEGT. The CDR3 is 14 residues long.